Here is one T cell receptor (beta chain) with its context. Participants were aged roughly 18 to 89 years from about 25 US areas. Categorization into cohorts depended on clinical history that participants reported. In the original workflow: Cell counts per sample came from amplifying reference gene primers. Clones were sequenced by immunoSEQ multiplex PCR, and TCRdb holds only the in-frame ones, with some missing. The V and J calls and the clone size are those of that table, but D and trimming were determined from the DNA. The table shows approximately 200,000 clones, with 75% to 90% occurring only once. The sample is drawn from a study of blood T cell repertoires in COVID-19. At the level of the study: Sources were T cells, B-cell-depleted T cells, or PBMCs; the material itself was cDNA or gDNA.

The junction had 16 bases not matched to a gene; V was cut back by 4 bases and J by 4 bases. There are 18 residues in the CDR3. Per germline, CDR1 SGHVS and CDR2 FNYEAQ. The receptor was isolated from a young woman in a cohort exposed to, infected with or recovered from COVID-19 (not recorded which). The material sequenced was PBMCs or T cells enriched from blood (not recorded which). The rearrangement uses TRBV7-6 and TRBJ1-2, with 9 bases that match TRBD1. The CDR3, as DNA: TGTGCCAGCAGCTCTTACCCCGCGCGACAGGGGGATTCCTATGGCTACACCTTC. This translates into CASSSYPARQGDSYGYTF.